The 32 T cell receptor beta chains in this list originate from one sample, sequenced in a study of control samples from healthy donors and cancer patients (dated by TCRdb to the early 2020s). Library preparation was by the immunoSEQ multiplex PCR assay. The table was pulled from immuneACCESS by TCRdb, which kept in-frame rearrangements only. Such tables lose some clones; where checked, under half of the loss comes from unresolved V genes, and the rest has no known cause. This sample comprises more than 20,000 clones, roughly 88% of them detected only once. Jointly, the top ten make up 10% to 15% of the sample. Material: PBMCs. Receptors originate from a man over 45 with lung cancer.

The V call is TRBV30, the J call TRBJ2-7; 9 bases map to TRBD2. The trim removed 8 bases at V and 5 bases at J, leaving 10 bases unmatched. The CDR3 runs to 13 residues. Germline CDR1 reads GTSNPN; CDR2 reads SVGIG (reference sequence). CDR3 protein: CALTEAGGHEQYF. Here the CDR3 DNA reads TGTGCCCTGACCGAAGCGGGGGGACACGAGCAGTACTTC. Together with reference TRBV30 and TRBJ2-7, the CDR3 gives the full variable domain: SQTIHQWPATLVQPVGSPLSLECTVEGTSNPNLYWYRQAAGRGLQLLFYSVGIGQISSEVPQNLSASRPQDRQFILSSKKLLLSDSGFYLCALTEAGGHEQYFGPGTRLTVT.

The J gene is TRBJ2-3, the V gene TRBV5-4, with 9 bases aligning to TRBD1. This CDR3 has 14 residues. J was trimmed by 5 bases and V by 7 bases; bases with no gene match: 8. Germline lookup yields CDR1 SGHNT and CDR2 YYREEE (reference sequence). CDR3 in amino acids: CASGLQGAKDTQYF. CDR3 coding DNA: TGTGCCAGCGGATTACAGGGGGCGAAAGATACGCAGTATTTT. The variable domain in full, completed from reference TRBV5-4 and TRBJ2-3, reads ETGVTQSPTHLIKTRGQQVTLRCSSQSGHNTVSWYQQALGQGPQFIFQYYREEENGRGNFPPRFSGLQFPNYSSELNVNALELDDSALYLCASGLQGAKDTQYFGPGTRLTVL.

The chain combines TRBV19 with TRBJ2-2; no clear D. The CDR3 is made up of 14 amino acids. V was trimmed by 6 bases and J by 0 bases, leaving 8 bases between them. Germline lookup yields CDR1 LNHDA and CDR2 SQIVND (reference sequence). CDR3 nucleotides: TGTGCCAGTAGAGCTAAAACGAACACCGGGGAGCTGTTTTTT. It yields the protein CASRAKTNTGELFF.

This clone was counted a few times. The rearrangement uses TRBV11-2 and TRBJ1-6; D may be TRBD1 (6 bases). Per the germline V gene, CDR1 is SGHAT and CDR2 is FQNNGV. Trimming left V 4 bases short and J 0 bases short, with 16 bases between. The CDR3 loop spans 18 amino acids. The CDR3 DNA reads TGTGCCAGCAGCTCCCCATCGGGGGGGCACTCCTATAATTCACCCCTCCACTTT. It yields the protein CASSSPSGGHSYNSPLHF.

The V and J genes are TRBV20-1 and TRBJ2-5; 9 nucleotides align to TRBD1. The CDR3 length is 18 residues. Looked up from germline, CDR1 is DFQATT and CDR2 is SNEGSKA (reference sequence). V trimming: 3 bases; J trimming: 5 bases; junction bases outside the gene matches: 19. The CDR3 nucleotides read TGCAGTGCTAGTAAATTGTCCGTGGGACAGGGAAGGGGGGAGACCCAGTACTTC. Translated: CSASKLSVGQGRGETQYF.

Only one count was recorded for this clone. The rearrangement joins TRBV5-1 to TRBJ1-2, with D hard to call. This CDR3 region has 14 residues. Germline CDR1 reads SGHRS; CDR2 reads YFSETQ. V dropped 3 bases and J dropped 6 bases, with 15 bases sitting between them. In DNA, the CDR3 is TGCGCCAGCAGCTCGCCCACAACCTGGAATGGCTACACCTTC. This codes for CASSSPTTWNGYTF.

V usage is TRBV5-4 and J usage is TRBJ2-3, with D tentatively TRBD1 or TRBD2 (5 bases each). The CDR3 spans 13 residues. V lost 4 bases and J lost 0, with 6 bases in between. In germline, CDR1 is SGHNT, CDR2 YYREEE (reference sequence). The CDR3 DNA follows: TGTGCCAGCAGCAGGGACAGCACAGATACGCAGTATTTT. Translated, it gives CASSRDSTDTQYF.

The chain uses TRBV3-1 (or the pseudogene TRBV3-2) and TRBJ1-1; D gene unclear. Trimming took 0 bases from V and 0 from J, leaving 8 bases between them. This CDR3 is 15 amino acids long. Germline V gene data show CDR1 as LGHDT and CDR2 as YNNKEL (reference sequence). CDR3 nucleotide sequence: TGTGCCAGCAGCCAAGAGCAGGTTGTGAACACTGAAGCTTTCTTT. Amino acids: CASSQEQVVNTEAFF.

This chain joins TRBV7-2 and TRBJ2-2; D ambiguous. This CDR3 has 13 residues. CDR1 and CDR2 from the germline V gene are SGHTA and FQGNSA. Trimming stripped 3 bases from V and 6 bases from J, with 8 bases between. This CDR3 reads CASSFVRSGELFF. For the CDR3, the DNA is TGTGCCAGCAGCTTCGTAAGGTCCGGGGAGCTGTTTTTT.

The CDR3 DNA reads as TGTGCCTGGAGTCCGGGGCTCCGAAGGACAGATACGCAGTATTTT. As protein: CAWSPGLRRTDTQYF. The rearrangement links TRBV30 to TRBJ2-3, with D possibly being TRBD1 or TRBD2 (5 bases each). Per germline, CDR1 GTSNPN and CDR2 SVGIG (reference sequence). Trimming left V 2 bases short and J 3 bases short, with 15 bases between. The CDR3 has 15 residues.

CDR3 nucleotides: TGTGCCAGCACAAGGGGACAGGGAGGTGAAAAACTGTTTTTT. This gives the protein CASTRGQGGEKLFF. The rearrangement links TRBV6-6 to TRBJ1-4; 9 positions agree with TRBD1. The germline CDR1 and CDR2 sequences are MNHNY and SVGAGI (reference sequence). The trim removed 7 bases at V and 7 bases at J, leaving 7 bases unmatched. The CDR3 sequence is 14 residues long.

V usage is TRBV6-5 and J usage is TRBJ1-3; the D is unclear. The V end was cut by 2 bases, the J end by 2 bases, with 10 bases between. CDR3 length: 15 residues. CDR1 and CDR2 from the germline V gene are MNHEY and SVGAGI. The CDR3 reads CASSYGRSAGNTIYF. CDR3 coding DNA: TGTGCCAGCAGTTACGGCAGGTCCGCTGGAAACACCATATATTTT.

This clone showed up just once. The rearrangement joins TRBV3-1 (or the pseudogene TRBV3-2) to TRBJ1-5, with a possible D match to TRBD1 (6 bases). Looked up from germline, CDR1 is LGHDT and CDR2 is YNNKEL (reference sequence). Trimming stripped 4 bases from V and 7 bases from J, with 17 bases between. This CDR3 has 15 residues. The CDR3 is CASSPRGGAGQPQHF. Here the CDR3 DNA reads TGTGCCAGCAGCCCCAGGGGAGGGGCCGGCCAGCCCCAGCATTTT.

This chain uses TRBV11-2 with TRBJ1-2; possibly TRBD1 for D (6 bases). Germline loops: CDR1 SGHAT, CDR2 FQNNGV. V lost 1 base to trimming and J lost 7 bases, with 19 bases between them. This CDR3 is 16 amino acids long. The CDR3 DNA reads TGTGCCAGCAGCTTAGTTCCCAGGGGAGCAGGATCTGGCTACACCTTC. Translating gives CASSLVPRGAGSGYTF. Filled out from reference TRBV11-2 and TRBJ1-2, the complete variable domain reads EAGVAQSPRYKIIEKRQSVAFWCNPISGHATLYWYQQILGQGPKLLIQFQNNGVVDDSQLPKDRFSAERLKGVDSTLKIQPAKLEDSAVYLCASSLVPRGAGSGYTFGSGTRLTVV.

The V call is TRBV6-5, the J call TRBJ2-3; D is uncertain. The CDR3 consists of 13 residues. CDR1 is MNHEY and CDR2 is SVGAGI in the germline V gene. V lost 6 bases, J lost 2 bases, and 9 bases lay in between. The CDR3 region has the DNA TGTGCCAGCAGCCTCGACCCCACAGATACGCAGTATTTT. It codes for CASSLDPTDTQYF.

This clone has a single count. The chain is built from TRBV7-2 and TRBJ2-1; D call uncertain. With 0 bases removed from V and 7 bases from J, the gap between germline ends came to 10 bases. Germline V gene data show CDR1 as SGHTA and CDR2 as FQGNSA. The CDR3 has 14 residues. CDR3 bases: TGTGCCAGCAGCTTAGCTTGGCGGAAAAATGAGCAGTTCTTC. It yields the protein CASSLAWRKNEQFF.

Written as DNA, the CDR3 is TGTGCCAGCAGTAGCACAGATACGCAGTATTTT. Translation: CASSSTDTQYF. The chain links TRBV2 to TRBJ2-3; no clear D. The CDR3 has 11 amino acids. Looked up from germline, CDR1 is SNHLY and CDR2 is FYNNEI. V lost 5 bases and J lost 0, with 0 bases in between.

The chain uses TRBV27 and TRBJ2-7; the D gene is possibly TRBD2 (5 bases). Trimming removed 6 bases from V and 2 bases from J, with 14 bases in between. Germline V gene lookup returns CDR1 MNHEY and CDR2 SMNVEV (reference sequence). This CDR3 has 14 amino acids. The CDR3 DNA reads as TGTGCCAGCAGAACTAGGGAAGTTCCCTACGAGCAGTACTTC. This codes for CASRTREVPYEQYF.

V and J are TRBV15 and TRBJ2-3; the D gene could be TRBD1 or TRBD2 (5 bases each). The CDR3 contains 18 residues. V dropped 0 bases and J dropped 2 bases, with 18 bases sitting between them. Looked up from germline, CDR1 is LNHNV and CDR2 is YYDKDF (reference sequence). The CDR3: CATSRDGTETDLTDTQYF. Written as DNA, the CDR3 is TGTGCCACCAGCAGAGATGGGACCGAGACAGATCTCACAGATACGCAGTATTTT.

The gene calls are TRBV4-3 and TRBJ1-4; TRBD1 agrees at 7 bases. J was trimmed by 4 bases and V by 4 bases; bases with no gene match: 3. The V gene's germline CDR1 is LGHNA and CDR2 YSLEER. The CDR3 is made up of 14 amino acids. Here the CDR3 reads CASSPTGSNEKLFF. As DNA, the CDR3 is TGCGCCAGCAGCCCGACAGGGAGTAATGAAAAACTGTTTTTT.

This chain joins TRBV5-5 and TRBJ2-3; D assignment may be TRBD1 or TRBD2 (6 bases each). This CDR3 is built from 16 residues. CDR1 SGHKS and CDR2 YYEKEE come from the germline V gene (reference sequence). The V end was cut by 4 bases, the J end by 0 bases, with 15 bases between. The CDR3 DNA follows: TGTGCCAGCAGCCGCTGGGGGGCCCCGAGCACAGATACGCAGTATTTT. It translates to CASSRWGAPSTDTQYF.

The rearrangement uses TRBV19 and TRBJ1-5, with TRBD1 matching over 9 bases. This CDR3 is built from 15 residues. Unmatched junction bases numbered 8, after V lost 5 bases and J lost 6 bases. CDR1 is LNHDA and CDR2 is SQIVND in the germline V gene (reference sequence). The CDR3 bases are TGTGCCAGTAGTCCACAGGGGGCTGGGGCTCAGCCCCAGCATTTT. This translates into CASSPQGAGAQPQHF.

This CDR3 reads CAISEFPPGGLQGEQYF. The CDR3 nucleotides are TGTGCCATCAGTGAGTTTCCGCCGGGAGGCCTTCAGGGCGAGCAGTACTTC. V is TRBV10-3 and J is TRBJ2-7, with 7 bases that match TRBD2. Germline-derived CDR1 and CDR2 are ENHRY and SYGVKD. J lost 6 bases, V lost 1 base, and 15 bases had no gene match. This CDR3 is built from 17 residues.

The chain recombines TRBV3-1 (or the pseudogene TRBV3-2) with TRBJ2-7, with D uncertain. This CDR3 has 12 residues. V gave up 3 bases and J gave up 3 bases, with 6 bases separating them. Germline lookup yields CDR1 LGHDT and CDR2 YNNKEL (reference sequence). The CDR3 spells CASSHTDYEQYF. CDR3 bases: TGTGCCAGCAGCCATACCGACTACGAGCAGTACTTC.

The CDR3 region is CASRRQPGTGELFF. The DNA of the CDR3 is TGTGCCAGCAGGCGACAGCCGGGCACCGGGGAGCTGTTTTTT. The chain uses TRBV6-5 and TRBJ2-2, with D perhaps matching TRBD1 (5 bases). Germline values: CDR1 MNHEY, CDR2 SVGAGI. V gave up 6 bases and J gave up 4 bases, with 12 bases separating them. The CDR3 runs 14 residues.

The chain is built from TRBV14 and TRBJ1-2, with 7 nucleotides matching TRBD1. Germline lookup yields CDR1 SGHDN and CDR2 FVKESK. The CDR3 is 13 amino acids. Trimming removed 1 base from V and 4 bases from J; junction bases left unmatched: 0. The CDR3 spells CASSQGDSYGYTF. CDR3 DNA sequence: TGTGCCAGCAGCCAAGGGGACAGCTATGGCTACACCTTC.

The chain has TRBV11-3 and TRBJ2-3; D assignment may be TRBD1 or TRBD2 (6 bases each). This CDR3 is built from 17 residues. Germline CDR1 reads SGHNT; CDR2 reads YENEEA. V lost 1 base and J 3 bases, leaving 17 bases between the germline ends. CDR3 region: CASSLAPGAPETDTQYF. CDR3 bases: TGTGCCAGCAGCTTAGCCCCGGGGGCCCCTGAGACAGATACGCAGTATTTT.

The V gene is TRBV28, the J gene TRBJ1-2; TRBD1 agrees at 11 bases. Germline V CDR1 and CDR2: MDHEN, SYDVKM. The CDR3 length is 15 residues. Unmatched junction bases numbered 9, after V lost 6 bases and J lost 6 bases. The CDR3 is CASREAGTGGNGYTF. The CDR3 DNA is TGTGCCAGCAGAGAAGCCGGGACAGGGGGAAATGGCTACACCTTC.

This rearrangement joins TRBV5-6 to TRBJ2-2; TRBD1 matches at 9 bases. Germline V lookup: CDR1 SGHDT, CDR2 YYEEEE. The V and J ends lost 4 bases and 4 bases, in that order; junction bases with no gene match: 17. The CDR3 runs to 19 residues. CDR3 DNA sequence: TGTGCCAGCAGCGAGGCCGGGACAGGGACACCACGTGGCACCGGGGAGCTGTTTTTT. It yields the protein CASSEAGTGTPRGTGELFF.

The rearrangement joins TRBV30 to TRBJ2-5; D may be TRBD1 or TRBD2 (6 bases each). CDR1 is GTSNPN, CDR2 SVGIG, per germline (reference sequence). The CDR3 spans 12 residues. CDR3: CGGGGFQETQYF. In DNA, the CDR3 is TGTGGCGGAGGGGGGTTCCAAGAGACCCAGTACTTC.

The chain carries TRBV5-4 and TRBJ1-1; possibly TRBD1 for D (6 bases). The V end lost 4 bases, the J end lost 4 bases, and 17 bases lay between the germline ends. There are 15 residues in the CDR3. Germline V lookup: CDR1 SGHNT, CDR2 YYREEE (reference sequence). CDR3 DNA sequence: TGTGCCAGCAGCCGGGAGGGGGGGTACGGCACTGAAGCTTTCTTT. Residues: CASSREGGYGTEAFF.

This rearrangement joins TRBV2 to TRBJ1-1; 10 nucleotides align to TRBD1. Germline CDR1 SNHLY, CDR2 FYNNEI. Trimming cost V 4 bases and J 0 bases; bases outside gene matches: 2. The CDR3 is made up of 15 amino acids. As DNA, the CDR3 is TGTGCCAGCAGTGGACAGGGGGCGATGAACACTGAAGCTTTCTTT. Its protein product is CASSGQGAMNTEAFF.